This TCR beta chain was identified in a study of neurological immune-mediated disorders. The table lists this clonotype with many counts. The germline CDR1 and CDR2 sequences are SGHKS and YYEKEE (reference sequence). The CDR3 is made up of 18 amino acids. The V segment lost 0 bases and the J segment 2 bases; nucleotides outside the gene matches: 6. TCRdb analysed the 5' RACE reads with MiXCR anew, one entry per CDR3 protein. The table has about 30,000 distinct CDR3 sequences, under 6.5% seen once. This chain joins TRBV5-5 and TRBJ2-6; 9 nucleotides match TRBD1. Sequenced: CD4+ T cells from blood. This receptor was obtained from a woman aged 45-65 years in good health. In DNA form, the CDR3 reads TGTGCCAGCAGCTTGGCCGGGACAGGGCCTCCTGGGGCCAACGTCCTGACTTTC. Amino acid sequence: CASSLAGTGPPGANVLTF.